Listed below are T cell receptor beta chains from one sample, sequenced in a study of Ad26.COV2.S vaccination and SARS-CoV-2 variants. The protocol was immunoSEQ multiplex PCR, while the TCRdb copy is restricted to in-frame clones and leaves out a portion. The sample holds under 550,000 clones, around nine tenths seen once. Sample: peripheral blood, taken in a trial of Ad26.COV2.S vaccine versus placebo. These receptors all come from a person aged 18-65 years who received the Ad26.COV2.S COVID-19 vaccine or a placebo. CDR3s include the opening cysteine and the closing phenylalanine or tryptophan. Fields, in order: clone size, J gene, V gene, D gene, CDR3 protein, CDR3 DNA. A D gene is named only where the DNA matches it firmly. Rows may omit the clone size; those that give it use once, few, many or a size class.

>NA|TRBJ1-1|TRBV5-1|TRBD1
CASTPLGQGLNTEAFF
TGCGCCAGCACCCCTCTCGGACAGGGACTGAACACTGAAGCTTTCTTT
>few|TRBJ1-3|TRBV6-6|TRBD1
CASRTGGNTIYF
TGTGCCAGCCGGACAGGCGGAAACACCATATATTTT
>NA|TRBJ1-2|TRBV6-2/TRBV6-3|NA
CASSYGGFDGYTF
TGTGCCAGCAGTTATGGGGGGTTTGACGGCTACACCTTC
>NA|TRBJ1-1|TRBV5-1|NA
CASSRTGEDFEAFF
TGCGCCAGCAGCCGTACAGGTGAGGACTTTGAAGCTTTCTTT
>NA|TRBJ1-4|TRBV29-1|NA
CSVGGGNNEKLFF
TGCAGCGTTGGGGGGGGGAATAATGAAAAACTGTTTTTT
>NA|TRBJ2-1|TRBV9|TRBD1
CASSVDRGLGYEQFF
TGTGCCAGCAGCGTCGACAGGGGTCTCGGCTATGAGCAGTTCTTC
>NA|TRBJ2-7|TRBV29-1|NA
CSVAWSRGAPSQYF
TGCAGCGTCGCCTGGAGTCGGGGGGCCCCTTCGCAGTACTTC
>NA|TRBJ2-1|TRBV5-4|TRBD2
CASSRTGLAGWYELNEQFF
TGTGCCAGCAGCCGTACGGGACTAGCGGGTTGGTACGAGTTGAATGAGCAGTTCTTC
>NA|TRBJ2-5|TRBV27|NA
CASSRNRETQYF
TGTGCCAGCAGTCGCAACCGGGAGACCCAGTACTTC
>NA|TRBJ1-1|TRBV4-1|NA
CASSQDRGEAFF
TGCGCCAGCAGCCAAGATCGAGGTGAAGCTTTCTTT
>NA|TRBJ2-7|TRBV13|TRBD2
CASSSTSGPYEQYF
TGTGCCAGCAGCTCGACTAGCGGTCCCTACGAGCAGTACTTC
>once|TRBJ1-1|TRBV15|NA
CATSRNGQPWGFF
TGTGCCACCAGCAGAAACGGACAGCCCTGGGGTTTCTTT
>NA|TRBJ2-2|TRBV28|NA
CASSLYQGTGELFF
TGTGCCAGCAGTTTATACCAGGGAACCGGGGAGCTGTTTTTT
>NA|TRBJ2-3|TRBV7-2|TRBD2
CASSLVGLAGTDTQYF
TGTGCCAGCAGCTTAGTCGGGCTAGCGGGAACAGATACGCAGTATTTT
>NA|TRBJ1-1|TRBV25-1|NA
CASSEERGLNTEAFF
TGTGCCAGCAGTGAAGAGAGAGGTCTGAACACTGAAGCTTTCTTT
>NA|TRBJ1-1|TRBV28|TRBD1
CASSLFDRATEAFF
TGTGCCAGCAGTTTATTTGACAGGGCCACTGAAGCTTTCTTT
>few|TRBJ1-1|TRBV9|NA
CASSEGRGGVDEAFF
TGTGCCAGCAGCGAGGGCCGGGGAGGGGTTGATGAAGCTTTCTTT
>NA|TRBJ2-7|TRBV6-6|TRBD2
CASSWTSGRDEQYF
TGTGCCAGCAGTTGGACTAGCGGGAGAGACGAGCAGTACTTC
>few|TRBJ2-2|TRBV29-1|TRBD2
CSVTSGRVTGELFF
TGCAGCGTAACTAGCGGGAGAGTAACCGGGGAGCTGTTTTTT
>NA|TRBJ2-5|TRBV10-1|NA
CASILWRLLLAQETQYF
TGCGCCAGCATTTTGTGGCGGTTACTGTTGGCCCAAGAGACCCAGTACTTC
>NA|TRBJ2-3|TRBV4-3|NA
CASSQGGSSTDTQYF
TGCGCCAGCAGCCAAGGAGGGTCTAGCACAGATACGCAGTATTTT
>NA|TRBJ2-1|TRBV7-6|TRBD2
CASSTGTRHYNEQFF
TGTGCCAGCAGCACCGGGACTAGACACTACAATGAGCAGTTCTTC
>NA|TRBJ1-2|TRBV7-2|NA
CASSLLGGYYGYTF
TGTGCCAGCAGCTTATTGGGGGGATACTATGGCTACACCTTC
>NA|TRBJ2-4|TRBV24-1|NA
CATSEVRGRENIQYF
TGTGCCACCAGTGAAGTCAGGGGGAGGGAAAACATTCAGTACTTC
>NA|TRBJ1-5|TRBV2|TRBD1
CASNQGEGGWVPQHF
TGTGCCAGCAACCAAGGGGAAGGGGGCTGGGTGCCCCAGCATTTT
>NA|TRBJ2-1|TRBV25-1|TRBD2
CARSRGSPEQFF
TGTGCCAGGTCCCGCGGGAGTCCTGAGCAGTTCTTC
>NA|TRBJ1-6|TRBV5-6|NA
CASSLDGGGRSPLHF
TGTGCCAGCAGCTTGGATGGGGGAGGGCGTTCACCCCTCCACTTT
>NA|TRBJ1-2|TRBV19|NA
CARNFRQHYGYTF
TGTGCCAGAAATTTCAGACAGCACTATGGCTACACCTTC
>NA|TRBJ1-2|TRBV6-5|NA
CASSYTGTYGYTF
TGTGCCAGCAGTTACACGGGTACCTATGGCTACACCTTC
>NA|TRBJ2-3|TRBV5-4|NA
CASSPWPVSDTQYF
TGTGCCAGCAGCCCATGGCCCGTGTCAGATACGCAGTATTTT
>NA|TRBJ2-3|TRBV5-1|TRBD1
CASSLVGQVTDTQYF
TGCGCCAGCAGCTTGGTGGGACAGGTCACAGATACGCAGTATTTT
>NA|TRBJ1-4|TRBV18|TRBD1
CASSPLQGGINEKLFF
TGTGCCAGCTCACCACTTCAGGGGGGCATTAATGAAAAACTGTTTTTT
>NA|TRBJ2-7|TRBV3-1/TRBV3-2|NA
CASSQGKGRAWIDEQYF
TGTGCCAGCAGCCAAGGGAAAGGCAGGGCTTGGATCGACGAGCAGTACTTC
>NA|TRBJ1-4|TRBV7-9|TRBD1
CASSSTGVGEKLFF
TGTGCCAGCAGCTCGACAGGGGTGGGGGAAAAACTGTTTTTT
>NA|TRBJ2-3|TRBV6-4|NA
CASSDSGARGPTDTQYF
TGTGCCAGCAGTGACTCGGGGGCCAGGGGTCCCACAGATACGCAGTATTTT
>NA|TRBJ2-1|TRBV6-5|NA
CASSYGANEQFF
TGTGCCAGCAGTTACGGGGCGAATGAGCAGTTCTTC
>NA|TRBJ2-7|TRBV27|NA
CASSFTPYYEQYF
TGTGCCAGCAGTTTCACACCCTACTACGAGCAGTACTTC
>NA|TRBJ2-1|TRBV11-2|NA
CASSLEIGNEQFF
TGTGCCAGCAGCTTAGAGATAGGAAACGAGCAGTTCTTC
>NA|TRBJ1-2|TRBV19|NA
CASTKGRLGGYTF
TGTGCCAGTACCAAGGGCAGACTGGGAGGCTACACCTTC
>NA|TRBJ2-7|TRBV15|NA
CATSTGPSYEQYF
TGTGCCACCAGCACCGGCCCTTCCTACGAGCAGTACTTC
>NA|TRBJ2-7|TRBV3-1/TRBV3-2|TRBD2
CASSDTLAGATYEQYF
TGTGCCAGCAGCGACACACTAGCGGGAGCGACCTACGAGCAGTACTTC
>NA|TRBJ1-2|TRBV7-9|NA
CASSSPGVYGYTF
TGTGCCAGCAGCTCCCCGGGCGTCTATGGCTACACCTTC
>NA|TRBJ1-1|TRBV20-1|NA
CSAVVGGRAFF
TGCAGTGCTGTCGTTGGGGGTCGGGCTTTCTTT